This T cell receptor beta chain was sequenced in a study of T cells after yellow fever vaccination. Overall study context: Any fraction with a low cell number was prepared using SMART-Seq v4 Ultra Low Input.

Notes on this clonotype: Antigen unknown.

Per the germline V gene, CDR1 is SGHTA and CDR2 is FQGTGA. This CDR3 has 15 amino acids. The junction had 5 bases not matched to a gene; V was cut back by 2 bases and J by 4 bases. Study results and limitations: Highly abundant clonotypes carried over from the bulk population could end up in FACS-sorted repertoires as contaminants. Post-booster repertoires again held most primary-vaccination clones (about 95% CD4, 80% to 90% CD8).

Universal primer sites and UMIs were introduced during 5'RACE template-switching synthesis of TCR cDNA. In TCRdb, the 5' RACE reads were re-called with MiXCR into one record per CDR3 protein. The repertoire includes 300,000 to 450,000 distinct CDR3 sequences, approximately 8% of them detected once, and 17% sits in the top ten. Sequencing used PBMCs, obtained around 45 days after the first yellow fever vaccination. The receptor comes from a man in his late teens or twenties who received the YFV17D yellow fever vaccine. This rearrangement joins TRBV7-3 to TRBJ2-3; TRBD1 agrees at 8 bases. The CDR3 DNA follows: TGTGCCAGCAGCTTACAGGGGGCGAGCTCAGATACGCAGTATTTT. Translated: CASSLQGASSDTQYF.